Listed below are T cell receptor beta chains from one sample, sequenced in a study of T cell responses to AZD1222 COVID-19 vaccine. Produced via immunoSEQ multiplex PCR; TCRdb's table is partial and in-frame only. The sample includes around 88,000 clones, roughly nine tenths of them seen just once. The source was peripheral blood, collected on day 0 of AZD1222 vaccination. The receptors come from an adult in good health. Both conserved end residues are part of each CDR3. The D gene is left open where the match is weak. Not all rows give a size; the values are once, few, many and, for expanded clones, a class.

CDR3nt: TGTGCCAGCAGTTTCAAGGGGGCTGGAGCTTTCTTT; CDR3aa: CASSFKGAGAFF; d_gene: TRBD1; v_gene: TRBV28; abundance: NA; j_gene: TRBJ1-1
CDR3nt: TGTGCCAGCAGTACCTCGGACGTTCGGAGCGAGCAGTACTTC; CDR3aa: CASSTSDVRSEQYF; d_gene: NA; v_gene: TRBV28; abundance: once; j_gene: TRBJ2-7
CDR3nt: TGTGCCAGCAGTCCCTTGGGTAGCAATCAGCCCCAGCATTTT; CDR3aa: CASSPLGSNQPQHF; d_gene: NA; v_gene: TRBV6-5; abundance: NA; j_gene: TRBJ1-5
CDR3nt: TGTGCCAGCAGCGCAGGGGGCAATAATTCACCCCTCCACTTT; CDR3aa: CASSAGGNNSPLHF; d_gene: TRBD1; v_gene: TRBV2; abundance: NA; j_gene: TRBJ1-6
CDR3nt: TGTGCCAGCAGCCAAGGGGCAGGGGGCTGGACTGAAGCTTTCTTT; CDR3aa: CASSQGAGGWTEAFF; d_gene: TRBD1; v_gene: TRBV3-1/TRBV3-2; abundance: NA; j_gene: TRBJ1-1
CDR3nt: TGTGCCAGCAGCCGGGACTACCAGGCAGATACGCAGTATTTT; CDR3aa: CASSRDYQADTQYF; d_gene: TRBD2; v_gene: TRBV27; abundance: NA; j_gene: TRBJ2-3
CDR3nt: TGTGCCAGTAGTCCCCGACAGGGCCCTACTCCTCCTGGGGCCAACGTCCTGACTTTC; CDR3aa: CASSPRQGPTPPGANVLTF; d_gene: TRBD1; v_gene: TRBV19; abundance: NA; j_gene: TRBJ2-6
CDR3nt: TGTGCCAGCAGCTTAGCGGGGTCTGACGAGCAGTACTTC; CDR3aa: CASSLAGSDEQYF; d_gene: NA; v_gene: TRBV7-9; abundance: NA; j_gene: TRBJ2-7
CDR3nt: TGCGCCAGCAGCCAAGAGTTTAGGGCCGACGGGGGGGCAGATACGCAGTATTTT; CDR3aa: CASSQEFRADGGADTQYF; d_gene: TRBD2; v_gene: TRBV4-3; abundance: NA; j_gene: TRBJ2-3
CDR3nt: TGTGCCAGCAGTTACGCCCCAGGTGGGGGACGCACAGATACGCAGTATTTT; CDR3aa: CASSYAPGGGRTDTQYF; d_gene: NA; v_gene: TRBV6-2/TRBV6-3; abundance: NA; j_gene: TRBJ2-3
CDR3nt: TGTGCCAGTAGCAACGACAGGGAGAATGAGCAGTTCTTC; CDR3aa: CASSNDRENEQFF; d_gene: TRBD1; v_gene: TRBV19; abundance: NA; j_gene: TRBJ2-1
CDR3nt: TGTGCCAGCAGCCAAGCTTCCGGGGGGAACACTGAAGCTTTCTTT; CDR3aa: CASSQASGGNTEAFF; d_gene: NA; v_gene: TRBV3-1/TRBV3-2; abundance: NA; j_gene: TRBJ1-1
CDR3nt: TGCAGCCCACAGGTGAACACCGGGGAGCTGTTTTTT; CDR3aa: CSPQVNTGELFF; d_gene: NA; v_gene: TRBV29-1; abundance: NA; j_gene: TRBJ2-2
CDR3nt: TGTGCCAGTAGTATACCTGGACAGGGGTACACCATATATTTT; CDR3aa: CASSIPGQGYTIYF; d_gene: TRBD1; v_gene: TRBV19; abundance: NA; j_gene: TRBJ1-3
CDR3nt: TGTGCCAGTAGTATCATATCGGGGGGCGGCACCGGGGAGCTGTTTTTT; CDR3aa: CASSIISGGGTGELFF; d_gene: NA; v_gene: TRBV19; abundance: NA; j_gene: TRBJ2-2
CDR3nt: TGCGCCAGCAGCCTAGCCGGGCAGAACACTGAAGCTTTCTTT; CDR3aa: CASSLAGQNTEAFF; d_gene: NA; v_gene: TRBV5-1; abundance: NA; j_gene: TRBJ1-1
CDR3nt: TGTGCCAGTAGTCCCCGTCACGGGGCCCAGCATTTT; CDR3aa: CASSPRHGAQHF; d_gene: NA; v_gene: TRBV19; abundance: NA; j_gene: TRBJ1-5
CDR3nt: TGTGCAAGTCGCTTTGTTTTCGGGCTAGGACAGGGAGGTTACGAGCAGTACTTC; CDR3aa: CASRFVFGLGQGGYEQYF; d_gene: NA; v_gene: TRBV12-2; abundance: NA; j_gene: TRBJ2-7
CDR3nt: TGCGCCAGCAGCGATGGATGGGCCTACGAGCAGTACTTC; CDR3aa: CASSDGWAYEQYF; d_gene: NA; v_gene: TRBV5-1; abundance: NA; j_gene: TRBJ2-7
CDR3nt: TGTGCCAGCAGCCCCTCAGGACTCCTCGAAAAACTGTTTTTT; CDR3aa: CASSPSGLLEKLFF; d_gene: NA; v_gene: TRBV28; abundance: NA; j_gene: TRBJ1-4
CDR3nt: TGTGCCAGCAGCCCACAGATGAACACTGAAGCTTTCTTT; CDR3aa: CASSPQMNTEAFF; d_gene: NA; v_gene: TRBV6-4; abundance: NA; j_gene: TRBJ1-1
CDR3nt: TGTGCCAGCAGTCCCCCAACCGACCGGAATTCACCCCTCCACTTT; CDR3aa: CASSPPTDRNSPLHF; d_gene: NA; v_gene: TRBV28; abundance: NA; j_gene: TRBJ1-6
CDR3nt: TGTGCCAGCAGCTTAGATTCGGGGCGGGGGCCTGGCCGGAACGAGCAGTACTTC; CDR3aa: CASSLDSGRGPGRNEQYF; d_gene: NA; v_gene: TRBV11-2; abundance: NA; j_gene: TRBJ2-7
CDR3nt: TGCGCCAGCAGCCCCATAGCGGGCGGTGAAAAACTGTTTTTT; CDR3aa: CASSPIAGGEKLFF; d_gene: NA; v_gene: TRBV5-1; abundance: NA; j_gene: TRBJ1-4
CDR3nt: TGTGCCAGCAGCTTAACGTGGGATGAGACCCAGTACTTC; CDR3aa: CASSLTWDETQYF; d_gene: NA; v_gene: TRBV7-3; abundance: NA; j_gene: TRBJ2-5
CDR3nt: TGTGCCAGCAGCGTAGCTAGCGGGTTGGGGGGTAACGAGCAGTACTTC; CDR3aa: CASSVASGLGGNEQYF; d_gene: TRBD2; v_gene: TRBV9; abundance: NA; j_gene: TRBJ2-7
CDR3nt: TGTGCCAGCAGCTTGGGACAGGGAAGGGAAGAGACCCAGTACTTC; CDR3aa: CASSLGQGREETQYF; d_gene: TRBD1; v_gene: TRBV7-9; abundance: NA; j_gene: TRBJ2-5
CDR3nt: TGTGCCAGCAGCTTACGGGCAGGGGGGAATGAAAAACTGTTTTTT; CDR3aa: CASSLRAGGNEKLFF; d_gene: TRBD1; v_gene: TRBV7-2; abundance: NA; j_gene: TRBJ1-4
CDR3nt: TGTGCCAGCAGCTACGGATACAAGGGGGTGACTAACTATGGCTACACCTTC; CDR3aa: CASSYGYKGVTNYGYTF; d_gene: NA; v_gene: TRBV7-9; abundance: NA; j_gene: TRBJ1-2
CDR3nt: TGTGCCAGCAGTCGGGACGGAGGCAATCAGCCCCAGCATTTT; CDR3aa: CASSRDGGNQPQHF; d_gene: NA; v_gene: TRBV2; abundance: NA; j_gene: TRBJ1-5
CDR3nt: TGCAGCGTGGGGGGCCTAGCGGGGGCCTACGAGCAGTACTTC; CDR3aa: CSVGGLAGAYEQYF; d_gene: TRBD2; v_gene: TRBV29-1; abundance: NA; j_gene: TRBJ2-7
CDR3nt: TGCGCCAGCAGCACGTCCCCGAGGCAGGGGAGGGCCGCGAGCGGTGAAAAACTGTTTTTT; CDR3aa: CASSTSPRQGRAASGEKLFF; d_gene: NA; v_gene: TRBV5-1; abundance: NA; j_gene: TRBJ1-4
CDR3nt: TGCGCCAGCAGCTTCAGGACAGCCAGCACAGATACGCAGTATTTT; CDR3aa: CASSFRTASTDTQYF; d_gene: NA; v_gene: TRBV5-1; abundance: NA; j_gene: TRBJ2-3
CDR3nt: TGCGCCAGCAGCTTCACCCGACAAGAGACCCAGTACTTC; CDR3aa: CASSFTRQETQYF; d_gene: NA; v_gene: TRBV5-1; abundance: NA; j_gene: TRBJ2-5
CDR3nt: TGTGCCAGCTCCCTGGGACATACAGACAATCAGCCCCAGCATTTT; CDR3aa: CASSLGHTDNQPQHF; d_gene: NA; v_gene: TRBV18; abundance: NA; j_gene: TRBJ1-5
CDR3nt: TGTGCCAGCAGGAGGGGAGGTAGCGGGGGGTACAATGAGCAGTTCTTC; CDR3aa: CASRRGGSGGYNEQFF; d_gene: TRBD2; v_gene: TRBV3-1/TRBV3-2; abundance: NA; j_gene: TRBJ2-1
CDR3nt: TGTGCCTGGAATTATCTACCCTCCACAGGGACTCGAGATGGCTACACCTTC; CDR3aa: CAWNYLPSTGTRDGYTF; d_gene: NA; v_gene: TRBV30; abundance: NA; j_gene: TRBJ1-2
CDR3nt: TGTGCCAGCAGTTTGGGGAGGGATAATTCACCCCTCCACTTT; CDR3aa: CASSLGRDNSPLHF; d_gene: NA; v_gene: TRBV6-6; abundance: NA; j_gene: TRBJ1-6
CDR3nt: TGTGCCAGCAGTTTTGGGTCCACGCAAGACACCATATATTTT; CDR3aa: CASSFGSTQDTIYF; d_gene: NA; v_gene: TRBV28; abundance: NA; j_gene: TRBJ1-3
CDR3nt: TGTGCCTGGAGGGGACAGGGGCAGACTGGCGGCTACACCTTC; CDR3aa: CAWRGQGQTGGYTF; d_gene: TRBD1; v_gene: TRBV30; abundance: NA; j_gene: TRBJ1-2
CDR3nt: TGTGCCATCACCGGCGGGGGTTACAATGAGCAGTTCTTC; CDR3aa: CAITGGGYNEQFF; d_gene: TRBD2; v_gene: TRBV10-3; abundance: NA; j_gene: TRBJ2-1
CDR3nt: TGTGCCAGCAGTGAAGTCCGGAGCTCCTATAATTCACCCCTCCACTTT; CDR3aa: CASSEVRSSYNSPLHF; d_gene: NA; v_gene: TRBV6-1; abundance: once; j_gene: TRBJ1-6
CDR3nt: TGTGCCAGCAAGGGACAGGGTAAACAGCCCCAGCATTTT; CDR3aa: CASKGQGKQPQHF; d_gene: TRBD1; v_gene: TRBV28; abundance: NA; j_gene: TRBJ1-5
CDR3nt: TGTGCCAGCACCGTAGGGGGGACCGGGGCTCAGCCCCAGCATTTT; CDR3aa: CASTVGGTGAQPQHF; d_gene: NA; v_gene: TRBV28; abundance: NA; j_gene: TRBJ1-5
CDR3nt: TGTGCCAGCAGGAAGGAGATCCGCTATGGCTACACCTTC; CDR3aa: CASRKEIRYGYTF; d_gene: NA; v_gene: TRBV2; abundance: NA; j_gene: TRBJ1-2
CDR3nt: TGTGCCGCCACCGGGACAGAGAGCTACGAGCAGTACTTC; CDR3aa: CAATGTESYEQYF; d_gene: TRBD1; v_gene: TRBV10-3; abundance: NA; j_gene: TRBJ2-7
CDR3nt: TGTGCCAGCAGGGTCACCGGGCGGGGGTCCACAGATACGCAGTATTTT; CDR3aa: CASRVTGRGSTDTQYF; d_gene: TRBD2; v_gene: TRBV14; abundance: NA; j_gene: TRBJ2-3
CDR3nt: TGTGCCAGCAGCCCACTAAAGGGGGCAAGGGCTGAAGCTTTCTTT; CDR3aa: CASSPLKGARAEAFF; d_gene: TRBD1; v_gene: TRBV28; abundance: once; j_gene: TRBJ1-1
CDR3nt: TGTGCCAGTAGTATGCCGGGACTGAACACCGGGGAGCTGTTTTTT; CDR3aa: CASSMPGLNTGELFF; d_gene: NA; v_gene: TRBV19; abundance: NA; j_gene: TRBJ2-2
CDR3nt: TGTGCCAGCAGCCAAGGAGGAAGTAGGGCCAACGTCCTGACTTTC; CDR3aa: CASSQGGSRANVLTF; d_gene: NA; v_gene: TRBV3-1/TRBV3-2; abundance: few; j_gene: TRBJ2-6
CDR3nt: TGTGCCAGCCGCTACACAGATACGCAGTATTTT; CDR3aa: CASRYTDTQYF; d_gene: NA; v_gene: TRBV21-1; abundance: NA; j_gene: TRBJ2-3
CDR3nt: TGTGCCAGCAGTGCACAGGGTGGCACCGGGGAGCTGTTTTTT; CDR3aa: CASSAQGGTGELFF; d_gene: NA; v_gene: TRBV6-4; abundance: NA; j_gene: TRBJ2-2
CDR3nt: TGCGCCAGCAGCCACGGGGAGGGAGAGACCCAGTACTTC; CDR3aa: CASSHGEGETQYF; d_gene: TRBD2; v_gene: TRBV5-1; abundance: NA; j_gene: TRBJ2-5
CDR3nt: TGTGCCAGCTCACCCGCAACGGGGAGCACAGATACGCAGTATTTT; CDR3aa: CASSPATGSTDTQYF; d_gene: NA; v_gene: TRBV18; abundance: NA; j_gene: TRBJ2-3